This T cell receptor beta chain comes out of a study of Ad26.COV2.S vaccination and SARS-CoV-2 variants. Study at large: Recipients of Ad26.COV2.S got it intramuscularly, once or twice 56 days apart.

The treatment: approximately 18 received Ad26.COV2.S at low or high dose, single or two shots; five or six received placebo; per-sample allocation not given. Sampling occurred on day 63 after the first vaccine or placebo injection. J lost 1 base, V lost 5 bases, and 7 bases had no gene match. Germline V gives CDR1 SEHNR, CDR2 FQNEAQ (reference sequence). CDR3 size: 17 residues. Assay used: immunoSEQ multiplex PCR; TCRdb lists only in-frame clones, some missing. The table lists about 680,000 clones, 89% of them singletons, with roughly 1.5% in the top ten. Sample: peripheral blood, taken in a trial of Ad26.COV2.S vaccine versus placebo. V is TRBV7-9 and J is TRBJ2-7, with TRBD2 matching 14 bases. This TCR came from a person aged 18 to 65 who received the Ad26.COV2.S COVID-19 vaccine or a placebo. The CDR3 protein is CASSPRGLAGVSYEQYF. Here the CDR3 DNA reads TGTGCCAGCAGCCCTAGGGGACTAGCGGGAGTTTCCTACGAGCAGTACTTC.